This entry lists 26 T cell receptor beta chains sequenced from one sample in a study of blood T cell repertoires in COVID-19. Assay used: immunoSEQ multiplex PCR; TCRdb lists only in-frame clones, some missing. Counted here are approximately 220,000 clones, 85% to 90% occurring once; the ten biggest clones make up roughly 16%. The specimen was PBMCs or T cells enriched from blood (not recorded which). All receptors derive from a man aged 25 to 40 who had been exposed to COVID-19.

The rearrangement links TRBV2 to TRBJ1-4; D gene ambiguous. Trimming cost V 7 bases and J 5 bases, with 14 bases left between them. Germline CDR1 SNHLY, CDR2 FYNNEI. The CDR3 loop spans 14 amino acids. Here the CDR3 reads CASTTVYGNEKLFF. The CDR3 coding sequence is TGTGCCAGCACCACCGTCTACGGGAATGAAAAACTGTTTTTT.

V is TRBV19 and J is TRBJ2-5; the D gene is possibly TRBD2 (5 bases). Trimming pared 1 base from V and 4 bases from J, leaving 13 bases between. The CDR3 extends over 15 amino acids. Germline lookup yields CDR1 LNHDA and CDR2 SQIVND (reference sequence). This CDR3 reads CASSIVASLGETQYF. The CDR3 DNA reads TGTGCCAGTAGTATAGTAGCGTCGCTGGGAGAGACCCAGTACTTC.

The rearrangement joins TRBV7-2 to TRBJ1-1; TRBD1 might be the D (5 bases). The CDR3 loop spans 15 amino acids. The V and J ends lost 5 bases and 1 base respectively, with 14 bases between them. Germline V gives CDR1 SGHTA, CDR2 FQGNSA. For the CDR3, the DNA is TGTGCCAGCAGCCCGATGGGGCAGCAGAACACTGAAGCTTTCTTT. Its translation is CASSPMGQQNTEAFF. The full variable domain, rest sourced from reference TRBV7-2 and TRBJ1-1, is GAGVSQSPSNKVTEKGKDVELRCDPISGHTALYWYRQSLGQGLEFLIYFQGNSAPDKSGLPSDRFSAERTGGSVSTLTIQRTQQEDSAVYLCASSPMGQQNTEAFFGQGTRLTVV.

The chain combines TRBV30 with TRBJ2-5, with D possibly matching TRBD2 (6 bases). Germline V lookup: CDR1 GTSNPN, CDR2 SVGIG (reference sequence). Trimming removed 0 bases from V and 1 base from J, with 9 bases in between. CDR3 length equals 14 residues. The CDR3 DNA follows: TGTGCCTGGAGTGTAGGAGCGGGCCAAGAGACCCAGTACTTC. Its protein product is CAWSVGAGQETQYF.

The chain uses TRBV5-1 and TRBJ1-2, with 10 bases identical to TRBD1. In germline, CDR1 is SGHRS, CDR2 YFSETQ. CDR3 length equals 14 residues. V lost 0 bases and J lost 6; bases outside the gene matches: 2. The DNA for the CDR3 is TGCGCCAGCAGCTTGGCCGGGACAGGGGATGGCTACACCTTC. It encodes CASSLAGTGDGYTF.

As DNA, the CDR3 is TGTGCCAGCAGCCAACAATACGAGCAGTACTTC. Protein sequence: CASSQQYEQYF. This chain connects TRBV3-1 (or the pseudogene TRBV3-2) to TRBJ2-7; D gene ambiguous. Germline-derived CDR1 and CDR2 are LGHDT and YNNKEL (reference sequence). The CDR3 loop spans 11 amino acids. V lost 2 bases and J lost 4, with 3 bases in between.

J is TRBJ1-1 and V is TRBV5-4, with TRBD1 matching 9 bases. This CDR3 spans 16 amino acids. Germline V lookup: CDR1 SGHNT, CDR2 YYREEE (reference sequence). V gave up 3 bases and J gave up 4 bases; unmatched junction bases: 10. The CDR3 spells CASSSPGQGVSTEAFF. The CDR3 bases are TGTGCCAGCAGCTCGCCGGGACAGGGAGTGAGCACTGAAGCTTTCTTT.

The chain links TRBV6-5 to TRBJ2-7; maybe TRBD1 (6 bases). This CDR3 has 15 amino acids. Trimming removed 5 bases at V and 2 bases at J, with 16 bases between. CDR1 is MNHEY and CDR2 is SVGAGI in the germline V gene. CDR3: CASSIVRQEAYEQYF. CDR3 coding DNA: TGTGCCAGCAGTATAGTACGACAGGAAGCCTACGAGCAGTACTTC.

The chain recombines TRBV11-1 with TRBJ2-3; 9 bases match TRBD2. V trimming: 8 bases; J trimming: 4 bases; junction bases outside the gene matches: 7. Germline values: CDR1 SGHAT, CDR2 FQDESV (reference sequence). The CDR3 runs to 14 residues. CDR3 sequence reads: CASCERGVSDTQYF. The CDR3 DNA reads as TGTGCCAGCTGCGAGCGGGGGGTGTCAGATACGCAGTATTTT.

The J gene is TRBJ2-6, the V gene TRBV6-1; a possible D gene is TRBD1 (6 bases). CDR1 MNHNS and CDR2 SASEGT come from the germline V gene. V gave up 4 bases and J gave up 2 bases, with 12 bases separating them. There are 16 residues in the CDR3. In DNA form, the CDR3 reads TGTGCCAGCAGTGCTAATTGGGGGCCTGGGGCCAACGTCCTGACTTTC. This encodes CASSANWGPGANVLTF.

The chain recombines TRBV11-3 with TRBJ2-3; D may be TRBD1 (5 bases). CDR3 length equals 13 residues. The V end was cut by 8 bases, the J end by 0 bases, with 9 bases between. From germline, CDR1 is SGHNT and CDR2 YENEEA. The CDR3: CASGATSTDTQYF. CDR3 nucleotides: TGTGCCAGCGGGGCTACTAGCACAGATACGCAGTATTTT.

The V and J genes are TRBV28 and TRBJ1-2, with TRBD1 identical over 8 bases. The germline CDR1 and CDR2 sequences are MDHEN and SYDVKM. The CDR3 consists of 14 residues. V lost 6 bases and J lost 5; bases outside the gene matches: 8. The CDR3 sequence: CASSPGDRSYGYTF. The CDR3, as DNA: TGTGCCAGCAGCCCGGGGGACAGGTCTTATGGCTACACCTTC.

The chain is built from TRBV13 and TRBJ2-1; perhaps TRBD1 as D (6 bases). Trimming removed 4 bases at V and 0 bases at J, with 22 bases between. The CDR3 consists of 19 residues. Germline loops: CDR1 PRHDT, CDR2 FYEKMQ (reference sequence). CDR3 bases: TGTGCCAGCAGCTCCCACTACCAGGGGCGCAGGGGCTCCTACAATGAGCAGTTCTTC. Translation: CASSSHYQGRRGSYNEQFF.

The chain recombines TRBV5-1 with TRBJ2-3, with 8 bases identical to TRBD1. Germline V gives CDR1 SGHRS, CDR2 YFSETQ. The CDR3 length is 14 residues. V dropped 5 bases and J dropped 7; count of bases not matched to a gene: 9. CDR3 nucleotide sequence: TGCGCCAGCAGGACCGGACAGGGTGCTTATACGCAGTATTTT. The encoded protein is CASRTGQGAYTQYF.

The V call is TRBV23-1, the J call TRBJ2-7, with 10 bases lining up with TRBD2. TRBV23-1 is known as an ORF, though its function is uncertain. The CDR3 has 18 amino acids. With 1 base clipped from V and 2 bases from J, the junction kept 11 bases outside the gene matches. The CDR3 loop is CASSQYPNLAGVPYEQYF. The CDR3, as DNA: TGCGCCAGCAGTCAATACCCCAACCTAGCGGGGGTCCCCTACGAGCAGTACTTC.

The rearrangement links TRBV6-6 to TRBJ1-1, with 7 bases that match TRBD1. V was clipped by 1 base and J by 5 bases; unmatched bases: 7. Per germline, CDR1 MNHNY and CDR2 SVGAGI (reference sequence). The CDR3 extends over 15 amino acids. CDR3 sequence reads: CASSYFEGGGTEAFF. CDR3 coding DNA: TGTGCCAGCAGTTACTTCGAAGGGGGCGGGACTGAAGCTTTCTTT.

The rearrangement links TRBV7-2 to TRBJ2-6; weak D call: TRBD2 (6 bases). In germline, CDR1 is SGHTA, CDR2 FQGNSA. The CDR3 sequence is 16 residues long. The ends were cut back, 5 bases at V and 4 bases at J, with 15 bases in the middle. The CDR3 coding sequence is TGTGCCAGCAGCCCCGGGGGTGGGACGGGGGCCAACGTCCTGACTTTC. It specifies CASSPGGGTGANVLTF.

The gene calls are TRBV19 and TRBJ1-1; 9 nucleotides align to TRBD1. V lost 6 bases and J lost 10; bases outside the gene matches: 3. The CDR3 is made up of 11 amino acids. The V gene's germline CDR1 is LNHDA and CDR2 SQIVND (reference sequence). The CDR3 DNA is TGTGCCAGTAGCGTGACAGGGGGAGCTTTCTTT. Its protein product is CASSVTGGAFF.

This chain uses TRBV27 with TRBJ2-2, with 8 bases that match TRBD1. The length of the CDR3 is 15 residues. V shed 4 bases and J 5 bases; nucleotides not matched to a gene: 6. Germline CDR1 MNHEY, CDR2 SMNVEV (reference sequence). CDR3 in amino acids: CASSSRGPRTGELFF. In DNA, the CDR3 is TGTGCCAGCAGTTCCAGGGGGCCTCGTACCGGGGAGCTGTTTTTT.

This clone was seen a few times. This chain links TRBV7-8 with TRBJ2-1, with 8 bases lining up with TRBD2. This CDR3 is 16 amino acids long. From germline, CDR1 is SGHVS and CDR2 FQNEAQ. Losses at the gene ends were 1 base for V and 10 bases for J; bases not matched to a gene: 12. CDR3 region: CASSLEVSGGLREQFF. The CDR3 DNA reads TGTGCCAGCAGCTTAGAAGTGTCGGGGGGGCTCCGGGAGCAGTTCTTC.

The chain uses TRBV5-5 and TRBJ2-1, with D possibly being TRBD2 (7 bases). Looked up from germline, CDR1 is SGHKS and CDR2 is YYEKEE (reference sequence). The CDR3 runs to 16 residues. Trimming left V 2 bases short and J 0 bases short, with 12 bases between. This CDR3 is CASSLQGGDSYNEQFF. The DNA of the CDR3 is TGTGCCAGCAGCTTACAGGGAGGGGACTCCTACAATGAGCAGTTCTTC.

This clone has a handful of counts. This chain joins TRBV19 and TRBJ1-1; TRBD1 matches 9 bases. The CDR3 is made up of 15 amino acids. Germline V gene sequence: CDR1 LNHDA, CDR2 SQIVND (reference sequence). After removal of 7 bases from V and 7 bases from J, the junction contained 13 bases not matched to a gene. The CDR3 is CASIESGTGTIEAFF. The CDR3 DNA follows: TGTGCCAGTATTGAATCCGGGACAGGGACTATTGAAGCTTTCTTT.

The V gene is TRBV12-3 or TRBV12-4, the J gene TRBJ2-7; 8 positions match TRBD1. The junction had 3 bases not matched to a gene; V was cut back by 8 bases and J by 0 bases. The CDR3 length is 13 residues. CDR3 DNA sequence: TGTGCCAGCTCTGACAGGGGCTCCTACGAGCAGTACTTC. It translates to CASSDRGSYEQYF.

This chain links TRBV12-3 or TRBV12-4 with TRBJ1-1, with D possibly TRBD1 on 5 matching bases. The CDR3 extends over 13 amino acids. V was shortened by 6 bases and J by 3 bases, with 11 bases between the two germline ends. CDR3: CASSAGLYTEAFF. Here the CDR3 DNA reads TGTGCCAGCAGCGCAGGGTTGTACACTGAAGCTTTCTTT.

This clone has a handful of counts. The gene calls are TRBV20-1 and TRBJ2-1; a possible D gene is TRBD2 (5 bases). Per the germline V gene, CDR1 is DFQATT and CDR2 is SNEGSKA (reference sequence). CDR3 length: 11 amino acids. The V end lost 2 bases, the J end lost 6 bases, and 5 bases lay between the germline ends. CDR3 bases: TGCAGTGCTAGACGGGGCAATGAGCAGTTCTTC. It codes for CSARRGNEQFF.

The chain recombines TRBV13 with TRBJ2-1; D ambiguous. Germline V CDR1 and CDR2: PRHDT, FYEKMQ (reference sequence). The CDR3 has 11 amino acids. Trimming shortened V by 4 bases and J by 5 bases, and 3 bases separated the two germline ends. CDR3 in DNA: TGTGCCAGCAGCTCAAACAATGAGCAGTTCTTC. It is translated as CASSSNNEQFF.